Listed here are 28 T cell receptor beta chains from one sample, sequenced in a study of blood T cell repertoires in COVID-19. Clones were read by immunoSEQ multiplex PCR, and TCRdb kept only the in-frame ones, dropping some. The table has roughly 200,000 clones, about 80% seen once. Sample: peripheral blood. Receptor source: a man aged 50 to 60 with active or convalescent COVID-19.

The chain couples TRBV30 to TRBJ2-7; 7 positions match TRBD2. With V trimmed by 4 bases and J by 9 bases, 6 bases remained unmatched. CDR3 length equals 11 residues. Per the germline V gene, CDR1 is GTSNPN and CDR2 is SVGIG (reference sequence). This CDR3 reads CAWTSGGGQYF. As DNA, the CDR3 is TGTGCCTGGACTAGCGGCGGCGGGCAGTACTTC.

The V gene is TRBV4-1, the J gene TRBJ1-1; the D is unclear. V was cut by 7 bases and J by 5 bases, with 20 bases left in between. This CDR3 contains 15 residues. Germline assignment: CDR1 MGHRA and CDR2 YSYEKL. CDR3 DNA: TGCGCCAGCACGCTCACAGTGAGCGGGTATACTGAAGCTTTCTTT. Translating gives CASTLTVSGYTEAFF.

This clone was detected once. The chain carries TRBV7-9 and TRBJ1-1; tentative D call: TRBD1 (6 bases). Trimming took off 2 bases at V and 1 base at J, with 8 bases between the two ends. The germline gives CDR1 SEHNR, CDR2 FQNEAQ (reference sequence). The CDR3 has 14 amino acids. CDR3 protein: CASSLQGTNTEAFF. CDR3 in DNA: TGTGCCAGCAGCTTACAGGGGACGAACACTGAAGCTTTCTTT.

The CDR3 DNA reads TGTGCCAGCAGCTTAGCCGGAGGAGCGGGGCAGCCCCAGCATTTT. As protein: CASSLAGGAGQPQHF. This sequence joins TRBV7-2 and TRBJ1-5; D uncertain. The V and J ends lost 0 bases and 7 bases respectively, with 13 bases between them. The germline V gene encodes CDR1 SGHTA and CDR2 FQGNSA. The CDR3 is 15 residues long.

The chain couples TRBV5-1 to TRBJ1-4; 10 bases agree with TRBD1. CDR1 and CDR2 (germline): SGHRS, YFSETQ. Trimming took 4 bases from V and 7 from J; bases not matched to a gene: 13. The CDR3 totals 17 residues. CDR3 in DNA: TGCGCCAGCAGCAAGACAGGGGGCTCCTTCCAGGGTGAAAAACTGTTTTTT. Translation gives CASSKTGGSFQGEKLFF.

CDR3 in amino acids: CASSLGHSYEQYF. The DNA of the CDR3 is TGTGCCAGCAGTTTAGGACACTCCTACGAGCAGTACTTC. The chain combines TRBV27 with TRBJ2-7; TRBD1 is a possible D gene (5 bases). V was clipped by 2 bases and J by 0 bases, with 5 bases between them. From germline, CDR1 is MNHEY and CDR2 SMNVEV (reference sequence). The CDR3 contains 13 residues.

V usage is TRBV5-1 and J usage is TRBJ2-7; weak D call: TRBD1 (5 bases). The CDR3 contains 14 residues. Trimming left V 1 base short and J 0 bases short, with 8 bases between. Germline CDR1 reads SGHRS; CDR2 reads YFSETQ. CDR3 DNA sequence: TGCGCCAGCAGCTTGAGACAGTCCTCCTACGAGCAGTACTTC. Its translation: CASSLRQSSYEQYF.

This clone was recorded only once. The chain employs TRBV5-1 and TRBJ2-5; TRBD2 agrees at 9 bases. The ends lost 0 bases at V and 5 bases at J; junction bases unmatched: 11. CDR1 and CDR2 (germline): SGHRS, YFSETQ. The CDR3 sequence is 17 residues long. CDR3 DNA: TGCGCCAGCAGCTTGGGGGGCGGCGGGGGGGCCCCGGAGACCCAGTACTTC. Translation: CASSLGGGGGAPETQYF.

In its sample, this clone was seen a few times. The chain recombines TRBV7-2 with TRBJ2-5; no definite D call. V was trimmed by 3 bases and J by 7 bases, leaving 15 bases between them. The CDR3 runs 14 residues. Germline CDR1 SGHTA, CDR2 FQGNSA. CDR3 in amino acids: CASSFYPSLATQYF. As DNA, the CDR3 is TGTGCCAGCAGCTTTTACCCTTCCTTGGCGACCCAGTACTTC.

The rearrangement joins TRBV25-1 to TRBJ2-1, with 10 bases identical to TRBD2. V lost 10 bases and J lost 7; bases outside the gene matches: 10. The CDR3 has 14 residues. The germline V gene has CDR1 MGHDK and CDR2 SYGVNS. CDR3 nucleotides: TGTGCCACCCTCTTAGCGGGGGGAGGGAATGAGCAGTTCTTC. It yields the protein CATLLAGGGNEQFF.

The chain employs TRBV19 and TRBJ1-1; D is unclear. This CDR3 spans 13 amino acids. V was pared by 1 base and J by 4 bases, with 7 bases between. Germline CDR1 and CDR2: LNHDA and SQIVND (reference sequence). CDR3 DNA: TGTGCCAGTAGTATAGGTTACGGCACTGAAGCTTTCTTT. Residues: CASSIGYGTEAFF.

The rearrangement uses TRBV15 and TRBJ2-3, with D possibly matching TRBD2 (6 bases). Germline V lookup: CDR1 LNHNV, CDR2 YYDKDF (reference sequence). The length of the CDR3 is 15 residues. V was shortened by 2 bases and J by 4 bases, with 13 bases between the two germline ends. CDR3 region: CATSRSPPSADTQYF. The CDR3 region has the DNA TGTGCCACCAGCAGAAGTCCCCCTAGCGCAGATACGCAGTATTTT.

The V and J genes are TRBV11-3 and TRBJ2-2, with D possibly matching TRBD1 (5 bases). CDR1 and CDR2 (germline): SGHNT, YENEEA. The length of the CDR3 is 14 residues. V lost 0 bases and J 7 bases, leaving 9 bases between the germline ends. The CDR3 reads CASSLDRAIGELFF. As DNA, the CDR3 is TGTGCCAGCAGCTTAGACAGGGCCATCGGGGAGCTGTTTTTT. Complete variable domain (other parts from reference TRBV11-3 and TRBJ2-2): EAGVVQSPRYKIIEKKQPVAFWCNPISGHNTLYWYLQNLGQGPELLIRYENEEAVDDSQLPKDRFSAERLKGVDSTLKIQPAELGDSAVYLCASSLDRAIGELFFGEGSRLTVL.

The chain uses TRBV6-6 and TRBJ1-4; D uncertain. V gave up 6 bases and J gave up 12 bases, with 11 bases separating them. CDR1 and CDR2 (germline): MNHNY, SVGAGI (reference sequence). This CDR3 region has 11 residues. In nucleotides, the CDR3 is TGTGCCAGCAGCTCTTCGGTGGAACTGTTTTTT. Its protein product is CASSSSVELFF.

This clone appeared a few times. The rearrangement joins TRBV5-5 to TRBJ1-4; the match to TRBD1 covers 9 bases. This CDR3 is 19 amino acids long. The germline CDR1 and CDR2 sequences are SGHKS and YYEKEE (reference sequence). Trimming cost V 3 bases and J 3 bases; bases outside gene matches: 15. The CDR3: CASSSVGDRAPRANEKLFF. Written as DNA, the CDR3 is TGTGCCAGCAGCTCCGTTGGGGACAGGGCACCAAGAGCTAATGAAAAACTGTTTTTT.

The V and J genes are TRBV12-3 or TRBV12-4 and TRBJ2-3; D is unclear. CDR3 length: 12 residues. V was trimmed by 3 bases and J by 6 bases, leaving 7 bases between them. The CDR3 sequence is CASSLVRDTQYF. The DNA of the CDR3 is TGTGCCAGCAGTTTGGTCCGGGATACGCAGTATTTT.

V is TRBV7-9 and J is TRBJ2-2, with D possibly TRBD1 on 6 matching bases. Germline lookup yields CDR1 SEHNR and CDR2 FQNEAQ (reference sequence). The V end was cut by 0 bases, the J end by 2 bases, with 7 bases between. CDR3 size: 15 residues. CDR3 sequence: CASSLAGANTGELFF. The DNA for the CDR3 is TGTGCCAGCAGCTTAGCGGGGGCCAACACCGGGGAGCTGTTTTTT.

The rearrangement joins TRBV6-5 to TRBJ1-3; the D gene is possibly TRBD1 (6 bases). V was clipped by 4 bases and J by 7 bases, with 17 bases between them. Germline CDR1 and CDR2: MNHEY and SVGAGI. This CDR3 is 15 amino acids long. The CDR3 reads CASSFGTRGSNTIYF. The CDR3 coding sequence is TGTGCCAGCAGTTTTGGGACACGGGGTAGTAACACCATATATTTT.

J is TRBJ2-7 and V is TRBV27; 7 bases align to TRBD1. V lost 8 bases, J lost 7 bases, and 11 bases stayed unmatched. The germline gives CDR1 MNHEY, CDR2 SMNVEV (reference sequence). This CDR3 spans 13 amino acids. The CDR3 protein is CASAYRGLGEQYF. CDR3 DNA sequence: TGTGCCAGCGCTTACAGGGGCCTGGGAGAGCAGTACTTC.

The CDR3 is CASSPDRGKLQPQHF. CDR3 DNA sequence: TGTGCCAGCAGCCCAGACAGGGGTAAGCTGCAGCCCCAGCATTTT. The J gene is TRBJ1-5, the V gene TRBV6-2 or TRBV6-3, with 8 bases that match TRBD1. The germline gives CDR1 MNHEY, CDR2 SVGEGT. The CDR3 totals 15 residues. After removal of 6 bases from V and 7 bases from J, the junction contained 11 bases not matched to a gene.

The chain carries TRBV6-5 and TRBJ1-2, with D possibly TRBD1 on 5 matching bases. The germline V gene has CDR1 MNHEY and CDR2 SVGAGI. The CDR3 has 16 residues. V dropped 0 bases and J dropped 7 bases, with 18 bases sitting between them. CDR3 sequence (DNA): TGTGCCAGCAGTTACTCCCTGGGCAGGGCGGGAGGTGGCTACACCTTC. Encoded protein: CASSYSLGRAGGGYTF.

The genes are TRBV1 and TRBJ2-3; the table assigns TRBD2, which was not confirmed against the DNA. TRBV1 is shown as a pseudogene. This CDR3 comprises 16 residues. CDR3 bases: TGCACCAGCAGCCAAGAGTGCGTTCGGAGCACAGATACGCAGTATTTT. This sequence encodes CTSSQECVRSTDTQYF.

The V gene is TRBV4-3, the J gene TRBJ2-2, with D tentatively TRBD1 (6 bases). This CDR3 spans 18 amino acids. Trimming removed 1 base from V and 3 bases from J, with 18 bases in between. Germline loops: CDR1 LGHNA, CDR2 YSLEER. As DNA, the CDR3 is TGCGCCAGCAGCCAAGGGACAGTCCCCGGGGCTTACACCGGGGAGCTGTTTTTT. It translates to CASSQGTVPGAYTGELFF.

This clone was seen once. The chain couples TRBV20-1 to TRBJ2-7, with a tentative D call TRBD1 (5 bases). The CDR3 covers 14 residues. Germline CDR1 reads DFQATT; CDR2 reads SNEGSKA (reference sequence). The ends were cut back, 3 bases at V and 2 bases at J, with 14 bases in the middle. The DNA of the CDR3 is TGCAGTGCTAGTGTTGGGCAGGGAACCTACGAGCAGTACTTC. This gives the protein CSASVGQGTYEQYF.

V usage is TRBV6-1 and J usage is TRBJ1-2; 8 positions match TRBD1. This CDR3 is built from 15 residues. Trimming at V came to 2 bases and at J to 2 bases, leaving 4 bases not matched to a gene. Germline V gene data show CDR1 as MNHNS and CDR2 as SASEGT. Here the CDR3 DNA reads TGTGCCAGCAGTGAACGAACAGGGGGAAACTATGGCTACACCTTC. It encodes CASSERTGGNYGYTF.

This clone showed up just a few times. This chain links TRBV2 with TRBJ1-1; the match to TRBD1 covers 8 bases. CDR1 is SNHLY, CDR2 FYNNEI, per germline. The CDR3 is made up of 13 amino acids. The V segment lost 6 bases and the J segment 7 bases; nucleotides outside the gene matches: 7. The CDR3 is CASRRQGPGEAFF. DNA of the CDR3: TGTGCCAGCAGACGACAGGGGCCGGGTGAAGCTTTCTTT.

This clone has more than one count but fewer than ten. V is TRBV19 and J is TRBJ2-1; the match to TRBD2 covers 15 bases. Germline V gene data show CDR1 as LNHDA and CDR2 as SQIVND (reference sequence). There are 18 residues in the CDR3. V shed 5 bases, J shed 1 base, and the junction held 6 bases outside the gene matches. CDR3 loop: CASSGGLAGGLSYNEQFF. The CDR3 nucleotides read TGTGCCAGTAGTGGGGGACTAGCGGGGGGTCTGTCCTACAATGAGCAGTTCTTC. Full variable domain (rest looked up from reference TRBV19 and TRBJ2-1): DGGITQSPKYLFRKEGQNVTLSCEQNLNHDAMYWYRQDPGQGLRLIYYSQIVNDFQKGDIAEGYSVSREKKESFPLTVTSAQKNPTAFYLCASSGGLAGGLSYNEQFFGPGTRLTVL.

This clone was found a few times. The gene calls are TRBV9 and TRBJ2-2; 12 nucleotides match TRBD1. Germline V gene lookup returns CDR1 SGDLS and CDR2 YYNGEE. V dropped 1 base and J dropped 8; count of bases not matched to a gene: 3. The CDR3 is made up of 15 amino acids. DNA of the CDR3: TGTGCCAGCAGCGTAAGGGACAGGGGGCGTGGGGAGCTGTTTTTT. Amino acid sequence: CASSVRDRGRGELFF.